Listed here are 8 T cell receptor delta chains from one sample, sequenced in a study of gamma-delta chains in newborns, infants, children. TCRdb reran clone calling via CATT on the reads. The sample carries 5,500 to 6,500 delta-chain clones, around 2% recorded once. Material for sequencing was blood. The receptors originated from a child who was a newborn, infant or young child, either healthy, febrile or measles-vaccinated (not recorded which).

This clone has a handful of counts. The protein recorded in TCRdb matches a much larger clone and deviates from this DNA's translation at residue 13, suggesting a read error; the protein here is obtained by translating the DNA. This chain uses TRDV2 with TRDJ3; 10 bases agree with TRDD3. The CDR3 contains 18 residues. Per the germline V gene, CDR1 is GEAIGNYY and CDR2 is EKD. Written as DNA, the CDR3 is TGTGCCTGTGACACCGTGGGGGATACCTCCTGGGACATCCGACAGATGTTTTTC. It is translated as CACDTVGDTSWDIRQMFF.

This clone has only a few counts. A far more abundant clone sits one base away, making this likely a read error. Other nucleotide sequences from this sample produce the same CDR3. The chain carries TRDV2 and TRDJ3, with 9 bases identical to TRDD3. Per germline, CDR1 GEAIGNYY and CDR2 EKD. The CDR3 has 19 residues. This CDR3 reads CACDTAGGYSSWDTRQMFF. The CDR3 DNA sequence: TGTGCCTGCGACACCGCCGGGGGATACTCCTCCTGGGACACCCGACAGATGTTTTTC.

Comment on this clone: A much larger clone sits a single nucleotide away, making a read error possible. The same CDR3 also results from other DNA sequences found in this sample. The V and J genes are TRDV2 and TRDJ2; 11 nucleotides agree with TRDD3. V lost 0 bases to trimming and J lost 8 bases; unmatched junction nucleotides: 13. CDR1 is GEAIGNYY, CDR2 EKD, per germline. CDR3 size: 18 residues. The CDR3 coding sequence is TGTGCCTGTGACACCGTGGATGGGGGATACGCCCGTCCGGCACAACTCTTCTTT. This sequence encodes CACDTVDGGYARPAQLFF.

Details on this clone: It may be a read error: a sequence one base away is much more abundant. This sample also contains other DNA sequences that code for the same CDR3. The chain links TRDV2 to TRDJ3; TRDD3 aligns across 8 bases. With 0 bases clipped from V and 2 bases from J, the junction kept 8 bases outside the gene matches. Germline CDR1 reads GEAIGNYY; CDR2 reads EKD. The CDR3 loop spans 19 amino acids. The CDR3: CACDTWGISGAWDTRQMFF. DNA for the CDR3: TGTGCCTGTGACACCTGGGGGATCAGCGGGGCCTGGGACACCCGACAGATGTTTTTC.

In this sample, this clone turned up a few times. TCRdb's protein for this DNA is that of a much larger clone and differs from the translation at residue 9, likely a read error; the protein shown is the DNA translation. This chain links TRDV2 with TRDJ3; 7 bases fit TRDD3. The CDR3 sequence is 19 residues long. Trimming removed 3 bases from V and 0 bases from J; junction bases left unmatched: 10. CDR1 GEAIGNYY and CDR2 EKD come from the germline V gene. This CDR3 is CACDPAWGGSSWDTRQMFF. CDR3 nucleotides: TGTGCCTGTGACCCGGCCTGGGGGGGCAGCTCCTGGGACACCCGACAGATGTTTTTC.

This clone was picked up a small number of times. A far larger clone differs by one base, so this is likely a read error. This sequence joins TRDV2 and TRDJ2, with 12 bases aligning to TRDD3. The CDR3 has 16 amino acids. With 2 bases clipped from V and 4 bases from J, the junction kept 4 bases outside the gene matches. Germline V gene data show CDR1 as GEAIGNYY and CDR2 as EKD. Written as DNA, the CDR3 is TGTGCCTGTGACATACTGGGGGATACTTCGACAGCACAACTCTTCTTT. Its protein product is CACDILGDTSTAQLFF.

A word on this clone: This likely reflects a read error, since a far larger clone is one base away. Additional DNA sequences in this sample encode the identical CDR3. The chain recombines TRDV2 with TRDJ3; 8 bases line up with TRDD3. The CDR3 is made up of 18 amino acids. Germline-derived CDR1 and CDR2 are GEAIGNYY and EKD. CDR3 bases: TGTGCCTGCGACACCGGCTGGGGGAGCTCCTGGGACACCCGACAGATGTTTTTC. Its protein is CACDTGWGSSWDTRQMFF.

This clone qualifies as medium-sized. This specimen includes other DNA sequences encoding the same CDR3. The chain couples TRDV2 to TRDJ2, with 7 nucleotides matching TRDD3. The germline gives CDR1 GEAIGNYY, CDR2 EKD. V dropped 0 bases and J dropped 2; count of bases not matched to a gene: 14. The CDR3 consists of 19 residues. The CDR3 here is CACDTVGGGSGELTAQLFF. The CDR3, as DNA: TGTGCCTGTGACACCGTAGGGGGGGGATCCGGGGAATTGACAGCACAACTCTTCTTT.